The 29 T cell receptor beta chains given below trace back to one sample, sequenced in a study of OX40 agonist ivuxolimab in advanced cancers. Some clones are missing from TCRdb's copy, which holds only in-frame ones; the method was immunoSEQ multiplex PCR. The sample carries 65,000 to 95,000 clones, around 89% recorded once. Sequenced here: CD4+ or CD8+ T cells sorted from blood, sampled in a trial of the OX40 agonist ivuxolimab. The receptors stem from an adult with an advanced solid tumor such as melanoma, head and neck, liver or kidney cancer.

This clone was observed a single time. The chain is built from TRBV28 and TRBJ1-3; D is unclear. The V end lost 6 bases, the J end lost 1 base, and 13 bases lay between the germline ends. CDR1 is MDHEN and CDR2 is SYDVKM in the germline V gene. There are 15 residues in the CDR3. CDR3 sequence reads: CASSPVGESGNTIYF. In DNA form, the CDR3 reads TGTGCCAGCAGCCCGGTCGGGGAATCTGGAAACACCATATATTTT.

The chain carries TRBV7-9 and TRBJ2-1; unclear D gene. Germline V gives CDR1 SEHNR, CDR2 FQNEAQ (reference sequence). V was clipped by 4 bases and J by 4 bases, with 14 bases between them. CDR3 length: 15 residues. The CDR3 sequence is CASSSPRQSYNEQFF. The CDR3 coding sequence is TGTGCCAGCAGCTCCCCCCGGCAATCGTACAATGAGCAGTTCTTC. Combining the CDR3 with reference TRBV7-9 and TRBJ2-1 gives the whole variable domain DTGVSQNPRHKITKRGQNVTFRCDPISEHNRLYWYRQTLGQGPEFLTYFQNEAQLEKSRLLSDRFSAERPKGSFSTLEIQRTEQGDSAMYLCASSSPRQSYNEQFFGPGTRLTVL.

This CDR3 reads CASSHGRARGDYGYTF. CDR3 DNA: TGTGCCAGCAGCCATGGGCGGGCCAGGGGCGACTATGGCTACACCTTC. V gene TRBV7-8 combines with J gene TRBJ1-2; possibly TRBD1 for D (6 bases). V lost 5 bases, J lost 3 bases, and 19 bases lay in between. The CDR3 is 16 amino acids. The germline V gene has CDR1 SGHVS and CDR2 FQNEAQ.

This sequence joins TRBV6-1 and TRBJ2-5, with D perhaps matching TRBD2 (7 bases). CDR1 MNHNS and CDR2 SASEGT come from the germline V gene. The ends were cut back, 4 bases at V and 5 bases at J, with 17 bases in the middle. The CDR3 has 15 residues. The CDR3 bases are TGTGCCAGCAGTGTTCAGTGGGGGGGCCGCGAGACCCAGTACTTC. This codes for CASSVQWGGRETQYF.

This clone was seen once. The V call is TRBV5-6, the J call TRBJ2-7, with 11 bases that match TRBD1. The length of the CDR3 is 15 residues. V dropped 3 bases and J dropped 4; count of bases not matched to a gene: 6. Germline CDR1 and CDR2: SGHDT and YYEEEE. The chain's CDR3 is CASSSLGQGVYEQYF. As DNA, the CDR3 is TGTGCCAGCAGCTCGCTGGGACAGGGGGTGTACGAGCAGTACTTC.

V usage is TRBV2 and J usage is TRBJ2-5; possibly TRBD1 for D (6 bases). This CDR3 has 15 residues. The germline CDR1 and CDR2 sequences are SNHLY and FYNNEI. V was shortened by 4 bases and J by 11 bases, with 23 bases between the two germline ends. The CDR3 protein is CASSVGSGGPRRQYF. Written as DNA, the CDR3 is TGTGCCAGCAGTGTTGGTAGTGGGGGCCCCAGGCGACAGTACTTC. The full variable domain, its missing parts supplied by reference TRBV2 and TRBJ2-5, is EPEVTQTPSHQVTQMGQEVILRCVPISNHLYFYWYRQILGQKVEFLVSFYNNEISEKSEIFDDQFSVERPDGSNFTLKIRSTKLEDSAMYFCASSVGSGGPRRQYFGPGTRLLVL.

The chain has TRBV7-2 and TRBJ2-3, with D possibly TRBD2 on 7 matching bases. Trimming took off 5 bases at V and 3 bases at J, with 18 bases between the two ends. The germline V gene encodes CDR1 SGHTA and CDR2 FQGNSA. This CDR3 has 16 residues. CDR3 sequence: CASSLLRGGATDTQYF. CDR3 nucleotides: TGTGCCAGCAGCCTCCTGAGGGGGGGGGCAACAGATACGCAGTATTTT.

The chain is built from TRBV13 and TRBJ2-7, with 8 positions matching TRBD2. The germline V gene encodes CDR1 PRHDT and CDR2 FYEKMQ (reference sequence). The junction had 10 bases not matched to a gene; V was cut back by 3 bases and J by 6 bases. The CDR3 extends over 15 amino acids. The CDR3 nucleotides read TGTGCCAGCAGCTTTGAGCGGGGGAGTTTCTCCGAGCAGTACTTC. It encodes CASSFERGSFSEQYF.

This chain uses TRBV5-5 with TRBJ1-2, with D unclear. The CDR3 is 13 amino acids. Germline lookup yields CDR1 SGHKS and CDR2 YYEKEE (reference sequence). Trimming took 4 bases from V and 3 from J, leaving 10 bases between them. CDR3 in DNA: TGTGCCAGCAGCCCGTGGACGGACTATGGCTACACCTTC. It codes for CASSPWTDYGYTF. The complete variable domain, with remaining parts taken from reference TRBV5-5 and TRBJ1-2, reads DAGVTQSPTHLIKTRGQQVTLRCSPISGHKSVSWYQQVLGQGPQFIFQYYEKEERGRGNFPDRFSARQFPNYSSELNVNALLLGDSALYLCASSPWTDYGYTFGSGTRLTVV.

The CDR3 is CASSRVSSYNEQFF. The CDR3, as DNA: TGTGCCAGCAGCCGAGTGAGCTCCTACAATGAGCAGTTCTTC. The chain uses TRBV7-8 and TRBJ2-1; D not resolved. CDR3 length equals 14 residues. V was trimmed by 5 bases and J by 0 bases, leaving 8 bases between them. Germline-derived CDR1 and CDR2 are SGHVS and FQNEAQ.

This rearrangement joins TRBV5-1 to TRBJ2-5, with 7 bases matching TRBD2. This CDR3 is built from 17 residues. Germline values: CDR1 SGHRS, CDR2 YFSETQ. Unmatched junction bases numbered 16, after V lost 6 bases and J lost 2 bases. The CDR3 reads CASNPMTSGGGQETQYF. CDR3 bases: TGCGCCAGCAACCCCATGACTAGTGGGGGGGGACAAGAGACCCAGTACTTC.

This chain connects TRBV9 to TRBJ2-3; 8 nucleotides agree with TRBD2. This CDR3 contains 14 residues. The V gene's germline CDR1 is SGDLS and CDR2 YYNGEE. Unmatched junction bases numbered 9, after V lost 4 bases and J lost 8 bases. Here the CDR3 DNA reads TGTGCCAGCAGCCGCGGGACTAGAAGGATTACGCAGTATTTT. Translating it yields CASSRGTRRITQYF.

With respect to this clone: The missing conserved phenylalanine or tryptophan at the end of this CDR3 makes a read error likely. The V gene is TRBV5-1, the J gene TRBJ1-6; tentative D call: TRBD1 (6 bases). V was pared by 5 bases and J by 5 bases, with 11 bases between. CDR1 is SGHRS, CDR2 YFSETQ, per germline. The CDR3 sequence is 14 residues long. Here the CDR3 reads CASRRGFDNSPLHL. CDR3 DNA: TGCGCCAGCAGGAGGGGGTTTGATAATTCACCCCTCCACCTT.

The chain links TRBV7-2 to TRBJ2-2; possibly TRBD1 for D (5 bases). V lost 0 bases to trimming and J lost 4 bases, with 9 bases between them. Per the germline V gene, CDR1 is SGHTA and CDR2 is FQGNSA. The CDR3 sequence is 15 residues long. Written as DNA, the CDR3 is TGTGCCAGCAGCTTAGCGCGGACAACCACCGGGGAGCTGTTTTTT. It translates to CASSLARTTTGELFF. The whole variable domain, filled in from reference TRBV7-2 and TRBJ2-2, reads GAGVSQSPSNKVTEKGKDVELRCDPISGHTALYWYRQSLGQGLEFLIYFQGNSAPDKSGLPSDRFSAERTGGSVSTLTIQRTQQEDSAVYLCASSLARTTTGELFFGEGSRLTVL.

The chain links TRBV7-2 to TRBJ2-2; TRBD1 is a possible D gene (5 bases). Trimming shortened V by 4 bases and J by 5 bases, and 14 bases separated the two germline ends. Per germline, CDR1 SGHTA and CDR2 FQGNSA. The CDR3 totals 15 residues. This CDR3 is CASSWAGPGTGELFF. The CDR3 coding sequence is TGTGCCAGCAGCTGGGCAGGGCCAGGGACCGGGGAGCTGTTTTTT.

The rearrangement links TRBV11-2 to TRBJ2-6; D is ambiguous. V dropped 5 bases and J dropped 0 bases, with 14 bases sitting between them. The length of the CDR3 is 17 residues. Germline-derived CDR1 and CDR2 are SGHAT and FQNNGV. CDR3 amino acids: CASSKITRPSGANVLTF. The CDR3 DNA sequence: TGTGCCAGCAGCAAAATAACCCGGCCCTCTGGGGCCAACGTCCTGACTTTC.

This chain connects TRBV5-1 to TRBJ2-5; TRBD2 matches at 10 bases. The closer fit of TRBJ2-7 to the DNA end suggests the J call may be wrong. Germline CDR1 and CDR2: SGHRS and YFSETQ. The CDR3 spans 15 residues. CDR3 sequence reads: CASSSLAGGGSEQYF. In DNA, the CDR3 is TGCGCCAGCAGCTCCTTAGCGGGGGGCGGATCCGAGCAGTACTTC.

To note about this clone: One junction end disagrees with the germline gene, perhaps due to a read error. Within the sample, other DNA sequences also encode this same CDR3. The gene calls are TRBV19 and TRBJ1-1, with 11 positions matching TRBD1. Germline lookup yields CDR1 LNHDA and CDR2 SQIVND (reference sequence). The CDR3 is 15 amino acids. CDR3 in amino acids: CASRDRGTTNSEAFF. CDR3 in DNA: TGCGCCAGTAGGGACAGGGGGACTACTAACAGTGAAGCTTTCTTT.

The chain has TRBV28 and TRBJ2-4; 7 positions agree with TRBD1. J lost 3 bases, V lost 2 bases, and 1 base had no gene match. The CDR3 loop spans 14 amino acids. Germline CDR1 MDHEN, CDR2 SYDVKM. This CDR3 reads CASSLTGVKNIQYF. Here the CDR3 DNA reads TGTGCCAGCAGTTTAACAGGGGTCAAAAACATTCAGTACTTC.

This clone was picked up one time. This rearrangement joins TRBV29-1 to TRBJ2-3; the D is unclear. The V end was cut by 4 bases, the J end by 0 bases, with 8 bases between. Germline-derived CDR1 and CDR2 are SQVTM and ANQGSEA. CDR3 length: 13 residues. CDR3 sequence (DNA): TGCAGCGTTGCGCTCGGAAGCACAGATACGCAGTATTTT. Translation gives CSVALGSTDTQYF.

The gene calls are TRBV18 and TRBJ2-4; D call uncertain. V was clipped by 2 bases and J by 9 bases, with 5 bases between them. Germline CDR1 and CDR2: KGHSH and LQKENI. The CDR3 has 11 residues. The CDR3 region is CASSPSTIQYF. As DNA, the CDR3 is TGTGCCAGCTCACCATCTACCATTCAGTACTTC.

The CDR3 DNA reads TGTGCCAGCTCACCGTCCCCGGCAGAAAGATTTGGAAACACCATATATTTT. It codes for CASSPSPAERFGNTIYF. The chain has TRBV18 and TRBJ1-3, with no clear D. This CDR3 has 17 residues. The V end lost 3 bases, the J end lost 3 bases, and 18 bases lay between the germline ends. CDR1 is KGHSH and CDR2 is LQKENI in the germline V gene.

CDR3 protein: CATSRERSGGTEAFF. The CDR3 DNA reads TGTGCCACCAGCAGAGAAAGGTCAGGGGGGACTGAAGCTTTCTTT. The J gene is TRBJ1-1, the V gene TRBV15; 7 bases line up with TRBD1. The V gene's germline CDR1 is LNHNV and CDR2 YYDKDF (reference sequence). The CDR3 extends over 15 amino acids. J gave up 5 bases and V 0 bases, and 6 bases lay outside the gene matches.

This rearrangement joins TRBV4-3 to TRBJ1-2; TRBD1 matches at 8 bases. With 0 bases clipped from V and 1 base from J, the junction kept 10 bases outside the gene matches. Per the germline V gene, CDR1 is LGHNA and CDR2 is YSLEER. This CDR3 is 18 amino acids long. CDR3 residues: CASSQEWQGALSNYGYTF. The CDR3 DNA follows: TGCGCCAGCAGCCAAGAATGGCAGGGGGCCCTCAGTAACTATGGCTACACCTTC.

V usage is TRBV10-3 and J usage is TRBJ2-5; 7 bases line up with TRBD1. The germline CDR1 and CDR2 sequences are ENHRY and SYGVKD. The CDR3 extends over 13 amino acids. V trimming: 10 bases; J trimming: 5 bases; junction bases outside the gene matches: 10. The CDR3 nucleotides read TGTGCCACCGTGAAGGGGGCCGGGGAGACCCAGTACTTC. The encoded protein is CATVKGAGETQYF.

V usage is TRBV19 and J usage is TRBJ1-1; D is unclear. Germline lookup yields CDR1 LNHDA and CDR2 SQIVND (reference sequence). CDR3 size: 13 residues. Trimming removed 6 bases at V and 5 bases at J, with 13 bases between. CDR3 DNA sequence: TGTGCCAGTAGCCAAGCCCGGGATACTGAAGCTTTCTTT. Protein: CASSQARDTEAFF.

The rearrangement links TRBV11-2 to TRBJ1-4; D may be TRBD1 (5 bases). The CDR3 spans 15 residues. Deletions cut 5 bases from V and 4 bases from J, with 14 bases between. Germline V gives CDR1 SGHAT, CDR2 FQNNGV. The CDR3 spells CASSPWGRYNEKLFF. The CDR3 DNA sequence: TGTGCCAGCAGCCCCTGGGGCAGATATAATGAAAAACTGTTTTTT.

This clone has only one observation. The chain joins TRBV5-5 to TRBJ2-7, with no clear D. This CDR3 is built from 14 residues. Between the trimmed V and J ends, which lost 0 bases and 4 bases, there was a span of 11 bases. Germline V gene data show CDR1 as SGHKS and CDR2 as YYEKEE (reference sequence). CDR3 nucleotide sequence: TGTGCCAGCAGCTTGGACCCGGAAGTTTACGAGCAGTACTTC. This codes for CASSLDPEVYEQYF.

The V call is TRBV11-2, the J call TRBJ2-1, with a weak D call TRBD1 (6 bases). This CDR3 has 11 amino acids. Germline values: CDR1 SGHAT, CDR2 FQNNGV. V lost 4 bases and J lost 9, with 7 bases in between. CDR3 DNA sequence: TGTGCCAGCAGCTCCAGGGGTGAGCAGTTCTTC. It translates to CASSSRGEQFF. The whole variable domain, filled in from reference TRBV11-2 and TRBJ2-1, reads EAGVAQSPRYKIIEKRQSVAFWCNPISGHATLYWYQQILGQGPKLLIQFQNNGVVDDSQLPKDRFSAERLKGVDSTLKIQPAKLEDSAVYLCASSSRGEQFFGPGTRLTVL.